This entry features one TCR beta chain sequence. The antigen is undetermined. This sample is drawn from a study of cytomegalovirus exposure and HLA in healthy donors. General study results and limits: An analysis that came later showed most CMV-associated TCR beta chains appearing HLA-restricted. Associated with cytomegalovirus, according to the listing, were fewer than 200 TCR beta chains.

The CDR3 sequence is 14 residues long. CDR1 and CDR2 (germline): MNHEY, SVGAGI. V was clipped by 4 bases and J by 1 base, with 11 bases between them. Vbeta (60) and Jbeta (13) primers were used in the PCR. The method was immunoSEQ multiplex PCR; TCRdb's version includes in-frame clones alone and lacks a portion of them. Its table lists roughly 100,000 clones. The receptor was derived from a man in his forties or fifties in good health and CMV-seropositive. V usage is TRBV6-5 and J usage is TRBJ2-7; D may be TRBD1 (6 bases). The source material was PBMCs. The CDR3 region has the DNA TGTGCCAGCAGTTCCCCCCAGGGGTCCTACGAGCAGTACGTC. Translated: CASSSPQGSYEQYV.